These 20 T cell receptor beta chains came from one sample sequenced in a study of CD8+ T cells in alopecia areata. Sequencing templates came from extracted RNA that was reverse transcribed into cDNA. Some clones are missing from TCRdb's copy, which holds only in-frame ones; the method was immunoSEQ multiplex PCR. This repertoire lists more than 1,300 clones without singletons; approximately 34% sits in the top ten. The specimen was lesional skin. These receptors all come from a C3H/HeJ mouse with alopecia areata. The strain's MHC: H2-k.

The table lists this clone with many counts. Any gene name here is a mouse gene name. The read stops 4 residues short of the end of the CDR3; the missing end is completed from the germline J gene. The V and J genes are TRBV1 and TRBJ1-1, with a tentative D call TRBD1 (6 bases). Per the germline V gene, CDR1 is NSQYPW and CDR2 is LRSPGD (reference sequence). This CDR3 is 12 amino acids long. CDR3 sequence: CTCSPGQSEVFF. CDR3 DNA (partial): TGCACCTGCAGTCCGGGACAATCA. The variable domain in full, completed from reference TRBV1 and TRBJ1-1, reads VTLLEQNPRWRLVPRGQAVNLRCILKNSQYPWMSWYQQDLQKQLQWLFTLRSPGDKEVKSLPGADYLATRVTDTELRLQVANMSQGRTLYCTCSPGQSEVFFGKGTRLTVV.

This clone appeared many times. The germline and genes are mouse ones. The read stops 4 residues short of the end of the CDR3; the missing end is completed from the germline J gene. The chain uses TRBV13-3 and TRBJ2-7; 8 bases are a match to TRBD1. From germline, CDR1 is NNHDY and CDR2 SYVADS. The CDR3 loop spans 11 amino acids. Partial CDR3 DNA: TGTGCCAGCAGGACAGGGGAT. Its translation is CASRTGD. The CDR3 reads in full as CASRTGDEQYF.

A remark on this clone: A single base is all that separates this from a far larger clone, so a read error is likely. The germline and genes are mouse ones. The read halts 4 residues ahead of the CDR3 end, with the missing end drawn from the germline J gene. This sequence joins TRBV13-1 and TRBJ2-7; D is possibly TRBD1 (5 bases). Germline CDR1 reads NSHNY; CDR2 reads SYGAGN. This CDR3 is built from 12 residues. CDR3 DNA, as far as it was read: TGTGCCAGCAGTGATAGACAGTAT. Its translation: CASSDRQY. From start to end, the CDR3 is CASSDRQYEQYF.

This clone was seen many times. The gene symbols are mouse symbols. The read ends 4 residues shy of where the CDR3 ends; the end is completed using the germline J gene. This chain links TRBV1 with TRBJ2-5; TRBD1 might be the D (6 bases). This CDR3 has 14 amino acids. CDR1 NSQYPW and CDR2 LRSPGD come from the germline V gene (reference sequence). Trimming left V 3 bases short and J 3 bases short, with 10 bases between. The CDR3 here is CTCSASRGQDTQYF. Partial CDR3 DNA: TGCACCTGCAGTGCGTCCAGGGGACAAGAC.

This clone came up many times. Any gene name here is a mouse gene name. Incomplete CDR3 DNA: TGTGCCAGCAGCCTGGACAGCTATGCT. It encodes CASSLDSYA. The whole CDR3 is CASSLDSYAEQFF. The chain joins TRBV5 to TRBJ2-1; D is perhaps TRBD1 (6 bases). Read sequence stops 4 residues before the CDR3 end, and the germline J gene provides the missing end. V lost 4 bases and J 3 bases, leaving 7 bases between the germline ends. The CDR3 covers 13 residues. The germline CDR1 and CDR2 sequences are LGHNA and YNLKQL (reference sequence).

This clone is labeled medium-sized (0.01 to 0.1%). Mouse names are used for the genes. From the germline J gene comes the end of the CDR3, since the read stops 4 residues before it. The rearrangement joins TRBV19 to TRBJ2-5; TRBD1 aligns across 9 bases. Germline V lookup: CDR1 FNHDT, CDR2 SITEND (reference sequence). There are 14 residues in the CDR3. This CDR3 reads CASSIGDREDTQYF. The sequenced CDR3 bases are TGTGCCAGCAGTATAGGGGACAGGGAAGAC.

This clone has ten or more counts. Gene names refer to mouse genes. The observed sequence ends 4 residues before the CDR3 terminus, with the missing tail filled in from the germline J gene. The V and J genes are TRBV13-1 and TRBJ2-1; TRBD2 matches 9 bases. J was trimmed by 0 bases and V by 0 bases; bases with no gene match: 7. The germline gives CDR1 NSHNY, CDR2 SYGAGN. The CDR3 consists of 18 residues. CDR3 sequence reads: CASSDGGPGLGNYAEQFF. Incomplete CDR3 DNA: TGTGCCAGCAGTGATGGCGGGCCGGGACTGGGTAACTATGCT.

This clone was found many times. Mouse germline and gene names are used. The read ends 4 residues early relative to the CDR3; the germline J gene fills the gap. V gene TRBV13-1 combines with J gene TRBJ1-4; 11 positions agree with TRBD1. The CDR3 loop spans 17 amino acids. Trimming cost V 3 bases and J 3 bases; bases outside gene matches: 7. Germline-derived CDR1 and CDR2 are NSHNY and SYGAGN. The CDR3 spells CASSVPDRGQANERLFF. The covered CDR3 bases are TGTGCCAGCAGTGTCCCGGACAGGGGGCAGGCCAACGAA. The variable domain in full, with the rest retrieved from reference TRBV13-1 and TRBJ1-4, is EAAVTQSPRNKVTVTGGNVTLSCRQTNSHNYMYWYRQDTGHGLRLIHYSYGAGNLRIGDVPDGYKATRTTQEDFFLLLELASPSQTSLYFCASSVPDRGQANERLFFGHGTKLSVL.

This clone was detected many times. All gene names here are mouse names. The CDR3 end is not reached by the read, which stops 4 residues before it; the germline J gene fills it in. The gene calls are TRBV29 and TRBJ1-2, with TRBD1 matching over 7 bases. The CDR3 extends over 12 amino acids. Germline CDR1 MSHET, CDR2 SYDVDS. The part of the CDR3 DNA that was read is TGTGCTAGCAGTTCACAGGGGTCC. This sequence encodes CASSSQGS. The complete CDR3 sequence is CASSSQGSDYTF.

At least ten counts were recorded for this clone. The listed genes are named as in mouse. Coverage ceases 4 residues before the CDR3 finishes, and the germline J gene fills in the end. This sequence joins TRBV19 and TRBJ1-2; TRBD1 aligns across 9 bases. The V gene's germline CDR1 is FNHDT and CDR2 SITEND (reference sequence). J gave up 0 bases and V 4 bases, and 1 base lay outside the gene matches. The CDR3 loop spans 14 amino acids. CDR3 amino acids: CASSRDRANSDYTF. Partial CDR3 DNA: TGTGCCAGCAGTCGGGACAGGGCAAACTCC.

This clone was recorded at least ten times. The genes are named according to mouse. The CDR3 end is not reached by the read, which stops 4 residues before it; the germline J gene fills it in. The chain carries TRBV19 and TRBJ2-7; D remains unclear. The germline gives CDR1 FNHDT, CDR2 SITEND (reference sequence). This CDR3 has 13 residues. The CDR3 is CASSIMVLYEQYF. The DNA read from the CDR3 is TGTGCCAGCAGTATAATGGTTCTGTAT.

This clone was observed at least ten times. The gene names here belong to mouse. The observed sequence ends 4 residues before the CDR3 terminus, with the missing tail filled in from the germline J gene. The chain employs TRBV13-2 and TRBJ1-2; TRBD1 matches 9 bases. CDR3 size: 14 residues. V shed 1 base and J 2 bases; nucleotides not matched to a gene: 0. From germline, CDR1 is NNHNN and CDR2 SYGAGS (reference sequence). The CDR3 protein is CASGDTGGNSDYTF. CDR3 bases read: TGTGCCAGCGGTGATACAGGGGGCAACTCC.

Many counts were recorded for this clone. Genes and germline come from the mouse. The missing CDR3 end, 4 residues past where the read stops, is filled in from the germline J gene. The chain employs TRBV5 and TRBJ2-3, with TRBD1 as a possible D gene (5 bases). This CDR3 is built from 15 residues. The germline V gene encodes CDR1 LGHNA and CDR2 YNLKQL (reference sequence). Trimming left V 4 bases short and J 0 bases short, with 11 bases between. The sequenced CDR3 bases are TGTGCCAGCAGCCCAGGGCCTTCTAGTGCAGAA. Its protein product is CASSPGPSSAE. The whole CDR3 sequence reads CASSPGPSSAETLYF.

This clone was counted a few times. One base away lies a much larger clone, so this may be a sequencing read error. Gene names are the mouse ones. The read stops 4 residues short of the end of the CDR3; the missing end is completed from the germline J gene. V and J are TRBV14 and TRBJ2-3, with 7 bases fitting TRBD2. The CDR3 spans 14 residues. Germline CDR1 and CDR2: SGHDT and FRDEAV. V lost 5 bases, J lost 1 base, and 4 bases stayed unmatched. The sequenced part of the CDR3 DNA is TGTGCCAGCAGATGGGGGGAGGGTGCAGAA. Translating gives CASRWGEGAE. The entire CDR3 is CASRWGEGAETLYF.

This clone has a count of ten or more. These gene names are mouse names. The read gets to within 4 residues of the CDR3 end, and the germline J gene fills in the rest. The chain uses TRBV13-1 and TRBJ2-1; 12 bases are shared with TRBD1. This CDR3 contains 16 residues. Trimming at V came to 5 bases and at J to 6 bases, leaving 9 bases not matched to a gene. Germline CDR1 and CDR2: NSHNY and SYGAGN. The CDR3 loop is CASSSSGTGGFAEQFF. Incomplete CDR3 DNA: TGTGCCAGCAGCTCATCCGGGACAGGGGGCTTTGCT.

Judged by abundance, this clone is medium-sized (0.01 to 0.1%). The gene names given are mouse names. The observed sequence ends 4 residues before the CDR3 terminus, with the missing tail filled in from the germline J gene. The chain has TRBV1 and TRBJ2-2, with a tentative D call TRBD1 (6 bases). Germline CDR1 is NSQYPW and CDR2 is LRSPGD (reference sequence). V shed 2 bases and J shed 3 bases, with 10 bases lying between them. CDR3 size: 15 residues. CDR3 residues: CTCSAIRGDTGQLYF. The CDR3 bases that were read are TGCACCTGCAGTGCAATCAGGGGAGACACCGGG.

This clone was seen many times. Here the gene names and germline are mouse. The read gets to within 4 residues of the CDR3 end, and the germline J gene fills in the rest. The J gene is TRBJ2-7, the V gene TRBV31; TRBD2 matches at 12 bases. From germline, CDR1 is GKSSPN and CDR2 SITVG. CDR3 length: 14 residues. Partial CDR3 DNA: TGTGCCTGGAGGACTGGGGGGGCGCGGTAT. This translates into CAWRTGGARY. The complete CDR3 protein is CAWRTGGARYEQYF.

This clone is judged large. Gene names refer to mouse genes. The part of the CDR3 DNA that was read is TGTGCTAGCAGTAGGTCAGGGATAAACACCGGG. As protein: CASSRSGINTG. The full CDR3 reads CASSRSGINTGQLYF. This chain links TRBV17 with TRBJ2-2; D possibly corresponds to TRBD1 (5 bases). The read ends 4 residues before the CDR3 terminus; that terminus is restored from the germline J gene. Trimming removed 3 bases from V and 1 base from J, with 9 bases in between. The CDR3 length is 15 residues. Germline CDR1 reads MNHDT; CDR2 reads YYDKIL.

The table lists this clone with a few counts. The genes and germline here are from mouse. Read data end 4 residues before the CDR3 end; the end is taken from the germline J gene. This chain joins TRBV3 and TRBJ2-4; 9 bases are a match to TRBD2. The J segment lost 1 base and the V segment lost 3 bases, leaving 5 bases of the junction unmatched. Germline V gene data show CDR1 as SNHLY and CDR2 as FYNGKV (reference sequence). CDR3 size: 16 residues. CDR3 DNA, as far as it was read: TGTGCCAGCAGCTTCTCTGGGGGGGGCGGTCAAAAC. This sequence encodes CASSFSGGGGQN. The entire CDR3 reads CASSFSGGGGQNTLYF.

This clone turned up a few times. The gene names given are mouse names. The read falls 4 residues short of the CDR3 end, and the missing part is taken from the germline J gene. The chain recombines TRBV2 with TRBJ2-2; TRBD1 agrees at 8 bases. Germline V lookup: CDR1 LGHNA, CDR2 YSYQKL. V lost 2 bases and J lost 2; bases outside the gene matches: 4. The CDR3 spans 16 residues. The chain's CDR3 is CASSQQGARNTGQLYF. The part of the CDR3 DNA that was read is TGTGCCAGCAGCCAACAGGGGGCGCGGAACACCGGG.